The clone carrying this TCR beta chain showed up just once. What it binds is not known. Method: immunoSEQ multiplex PCR; TCRdb's copy keeps in-frame clones and lacks some. The sample lists 15,000 to 20,000 clones, roughly 76% occurring once. Germline-derived CDR1 and CDR2 are SGDLS and YYNGEE. V lost 1 base and J 10 bases, leaving 11 bases between the germline ends. The CDR3 length is 13 residues. ViraFEST used viral peptide pools to expand antigen-specific CD4+ T cells before sequencing. Isolating CD4+ T cells followed approximately 10 days of culture. It was two doses of either the BNT162b2 or mRNA-1273 vaccine that participants received. On both days 3 and 7, half of the culture medium was replaced with IL-2 medium. These data come from a study of vaccination effects on CD4 cells after COVID-19. Whole-study findings and limits: Infection- and vaccine-induced clones contracted markedly late after vaccination. Early post-infection timepoints were missing from the study, which also had few convalescent patients.

Source: CD4+ T cells from PBMCs cultured with HCoV-NL63 spike peptides, taken after COVID-19 vaccination. This chain uses TRBV9 with TRBJ2-2, with D perhaps matching TRBD2 (6 bases). This receptor was taken from a human donor who received a COVID-19 vaccine. CDR3 sequence reads: CASSVRGKEELFF. In DNA, the CDR3 is TGTGCCAGCAGCGTACGCGGGAAAGAGGAGCTGTTTTTT.